This T cell receptor (beta chain) emerged from a study of T cell responses to AZD1222 COVID-19 vaccine. Study at large: Researchers grouped second doses given at about 4 or about 12 weeks into one pool.

Study-level findings and limits: There were mostly white British donors and more females than males, and clonal diversity was possibly underestimated. Along spike, vaccine-associated CD4 TCRs were found throughout, with dominance at 160-218 and 743-854. Only a handful of AZD1222 recipients were seropositive at baseline.

As regards this clone: Its antigen is not identified.

Sequencing was performed with immunoSEQ multiplex PCR; in TCRdb, only in-frame clones are kept and a portion is missing. This table holds 90,000 to 100,000 clones, roughly 90% found once. The germline V gene has CDR1 MGHRA and CDR2 YSYEKL. The CDR3 contains 15 residues. Unmatched junction bases numbered 2, after V lost 1 base and J lost 3 bases. The sample was peripheral blood, taken on day 0 of AZD1222 vaccination. This sequence joins TRBV4-1 and TRBJ2-7; the match to TRBD1 covers 11 bases. The sequence was obtained from an adult in good health. CDR3 DNA: TGCGCCAGCAGCCAAGGGACAGGGGGCGGCTACGAGCAGTACTTC. Encoded protein: CASSQGTGGGYEQYF.